Listed here is a single T cell receptor (beta chain). This specimen comes from a study of shared clonotypes between healthy human individuals. Study-wide background: Per donor, CD8 memory used one plate, CD8 naive used two, CD4 memory used three and CD4 naive used three.

This CDR3 has 14 residues. The junction had 5 bases not matched to a gene; V was cut back by 7 bases and J by 2 bases. CDR1 and CDR2 from the germline V gene are SGHAT and FQDESV (reference sequence). Profiled with immunoSEQ multiplex PCR; TCRdb holds only in-frame clones, not every one. The data hold around 2,000,000 clones, with roughly 94% observed a single time. The rearrangement joins TRBV11-1 to TRBJ2-3, with TRBD2 matching over 8 bases. The clonotype comes from a man aged 18 to 29 in good health. Sequenced material: naive CD4+ T cells sorted from blood. Subset defined: CD45RA+ positively selected. CDR3 amino acids: CASNKRGITDTQYF. Here the CDR3 DNA reads TGTGCCAGCAACAAGCGGGGGATCACAGATACGCAGTATTTT.